This TCR beta chain comes out of a study of response to subunit inactivated influenza vaccine (dated by TCRdb to the late 2010s). Concerning the study at large: The study used deep quantitative T cell receptor repertoire profiling to track responses to a trivalent subunit inactivated influenza vaccine.

Points the paper makes about the study in general: The authors proposed that each seasonal influenza vaccination may bring in only a limited number of new T cells.

Cut back by 4 bases and 0 bases, the V and J ends lie 10 bases apart. The germline V gene yields SQVTM for CDR1 and ANQGSEA for CDR2. From cysteine to phenylalanine, the CDR3 is 13 amino acids long. Kept here is only the CDR3 DNA, which spans 39 bases and is read in frame from base 1. This clonotype appeared many times. Its cognate antigen has yet to be identified. The record has no base qualities; no much larger clone is one base away. Library preparation used RT-PCR. This sample was sequenced with an Illumina HiSeq 2500. TCRdb's own reprocessing of the public reads used fastp at Q25 and MiXCR and kept productive beta chains. Rows merge per CDR3 protein into single entries with the most common DNA and genes. The sample has approximately 680,000 distinct CDR3 sequences on record, 15% to 19% of them singletons. The ten top clones hold around a tenth of the sample.

This sequence was found in a man between 50 and 59 years old who received an inactivated influenza vaccine. Donor details come from another sample of the same person, matched by shared clones. The chain links TRBV29-1 with TRBJ2-7, with the D gene uncertain. Sequenced here: PBMCs from blood, sampled roughly 13 days after vaccination. The CDR3 in this case is CSVGQDSSYEQYF. At the DNA level, the sequence is TGCAGCGTTGGTCAGGATTCCTCCTACGAGCAGTACTTC.